The following is a TCR beta chain sequence with its context. Its antigen is unidentified. The record originates from a study of graft-versus-host responses after intestinal transplantation. The CDR3 loop spans 16 amino acids. From germline, CDR1 is SNHLY and CDR2 FYNNEI. J gave up 5 bases and V 4 bases, and 11 bases lay outside the gene matches. The method was immunoSEQ multiplex PCR; TCRdb's version includes in-frame clones alone and lacks a portion of them. The sample has approximately 33,000 clones; roughly four fifths are singletons. The sequenced sample was unstimulated CD8+ T cells sorted from spleen or lymph node cells, obtained before intestinal transplant. This receptor was taken from a human donor who received an intestinal transplant. The chain employs TRBV2 and TRBJ2-3; 8 positions agree with TRBD1. The CDR3 region is CASSGRRQGAEDTQYF. CDR3 nucleotide sequence: TGTGCCAGCAGTGGCCGACGGCAGGGGGCCGAAGATACGCAGTATTTT.